Included here is one T cell receptor (beta chain) sequence, with context. Preparation of the TCRbeta library used unique molecular identifiers. Via MiXCR, TCRdb re-called the PCR reads, giving one row per CDR3 protein. The table records hundreds of thousands of distinct CDR3 sequences, around 13% of them present only once. This sample was included in a study of T-cell reconstitution after alpha-beta-depleted transplantation in children. V was shortened by 5 bases and J by 5 bases, with 12 bases between the two germline ends. Germline-derived CDR1 and CDR2 are KGHSH and LQKENI. The CDR3 totals 13 residues.

The input for sequencing was PBMCs, taken before TCRalphabeta/CD19-depleted stem cell transplant. The genes are TRBV18 and TRBJ2-5; D unresolved. The receptor comes from a girl aged 2-10 years with congenital amegakaryocytic thrombocytopenia, due to receive a stem cell transplant. CDR3 region: CASSDDSWETQYF. The CDR3 region has the DNA TGTGCCAGCTCAGACGACTCCTGGGAGACCCAGTACTTC.